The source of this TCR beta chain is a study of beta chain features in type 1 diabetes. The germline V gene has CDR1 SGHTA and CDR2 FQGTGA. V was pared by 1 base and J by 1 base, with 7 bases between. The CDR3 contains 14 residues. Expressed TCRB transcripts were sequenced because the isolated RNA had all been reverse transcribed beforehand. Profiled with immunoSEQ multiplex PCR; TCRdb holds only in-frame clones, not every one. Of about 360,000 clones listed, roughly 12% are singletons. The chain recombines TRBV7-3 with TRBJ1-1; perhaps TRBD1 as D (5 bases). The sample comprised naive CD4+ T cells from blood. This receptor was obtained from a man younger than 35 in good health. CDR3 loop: CASSLMGGNTEAFF. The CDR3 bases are TGTGCCAGCAGCTTAATGGGGGGGAACACTGAAGCTTTCTTT. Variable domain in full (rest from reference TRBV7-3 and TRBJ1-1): GAGVSQTPSNKVTEKGKYVELRCDPISGHTALYWYRQSLGQGPEFLIYFQGTGAADDSGLPNDRFFAVRPEGSVSTLKIQRTERGDSAVYLCASSLMGGNTEAFFGQGTRLTVV.